The 27 T cell receptor beta chains presented below share a single source sample, sequenced in a study of hypomethylating agent response in myelodysplastic syndrome (dated by TCRdb to about 2021). The library was prepared using the immunoSEQ multiplex PCR assay. Entries here come from immuneACCESS through TCRdb and include only in-frame sequences with V and J called. Some clones fail to appear in such tables; in the studies checked, an unresolved V gene covers under half of the shortfall, and the cause of the remainder is unknown. Counted in this sample were around 5,700 clones; 65% to 85% of them appeared once. The top ten clones comprise 20% to 30% of the sample. This specimen consisted of bone marrow, obtained before or after starting hypomethylating agent treatment for myelodysplastic syndrome (not recorded which). These receptors were taken from a human donor with myelodysplastic syndrome.

The chain joins TRBV7-9 to TRBJ2-7; 12 nucleotides match TRBD1. V gave up 4 bases and J gave up 4 bases; unmatched junction bases: 8. The germline gives CDR1 SEHNR, CDR2 FQNEAQ (reference sequence). The CDR3 runs 16 residues. The CDR3 loop is CASSSPPGQGAYEQYF. The CDR3 nucleotides are TGTGCCAGCAGCTCGCCACCGGGACAGGGGGCATACGAGCAGTACTTC.

The gene calls are TRBV6-5 and TRBJ1-5, with D unresolved. The CDR3 has 13 amino acids. V was cut by 0 bases and J by 6 bases, with 6 bases left in between. CDR1 is MNHEY and CDR2 is SVGAGI in the germline V gene. CDR3 DNA sequence: TGTGCCAGCAGTTACTCGATTGTTCAGCCCCAGCATTTT. It codes for CASSYSIVQPQHF.

This clone has only a few counts. V and J are TRBV5-4 and TRBJ1-4; weak D call: TRBD1 (5 bases). The germline V and J ends were trimmed by 0 bases and 6 bases, with 9 bases remaining between them. The CDR3 sequence is 14 residues long. In germline, CDR1 is SGHNT, CDR2 YYREEE (reference sequence). CDR3 protein: CASSLGTNYEKLFF. CDR3 DNA: TGTGCCAGCAGCTTGGGGACAAACTATGAAAAACTGTTTTTT.

The chain has TRBV5-5 and TRBJ2-6; D not certain. Germline V gives CDR1 SGHKS, CDR2 YYEKEE (reference sequence). The length of the CDR3 is 16 residues. V was pared by 0 bases and J by 3 bases, with 10 bases between. CDR3 sequence (DNA): TGTGCCAGCAGCTTGGCCTGGCTTAATGGGGCCAACGTCCTGACTTTC. Its translation is CASSLAWLNGANVLTF.

This chain links TRBV19 with TRBJ2-1; 10 bases match TRBD2. Germline V gene sequence: CDR1 LNHDA, CDR2 SQIVND (reference sequence). V shed 5 bases and J 9 bases; nucleotides not matched to a gene: 7. The CDR3 sequence is 14 residues long. CDR3 amino acids: CASSVSGRAVEQFF. The CDR3 DNA is TGTGCCAGTAGTGTAAGCGGGAGGGCCGTTGAGCAGTTCTTC.

The genes are TRBV27 and TRBJ1-5; 9 bases align to TRBD1. Losses at the gene ends were 5 bases for V and 7 bases for J; bases not matched to a gene: 9. Germline V gives CDR1 MNHEY, CDR2 SMNVEV (reference sequence). The CDR3 is 15 residues long. CDR3 DNA sequence: TGTGCCAGCAGTCCAGGGGACAGGGATTTGCAGCCCCAGCATTTT. It translates to CASSPGDRDLQPQHF.

The rearrangement joins TRBV7-9 to TRBJ1-3; D unresolved. Between the trimmed V and J ends, which lost 6 bases and 7 bases, there was a span of 25 bases. This CDR3 is 17 amino acids long. Germline loops: CDR1 SEHNR, CDR2 FQNEAQ (reference sequence). In nucleotides, the CDR3 is TGTGCCAGCAGGCCTAAACGGTTGGATAATGGGGAGAACACCATATATTTT. Its translation: CASRPKRLDNGENTIYF.

This clone was seen more than once but under ten times. At the DNA level, this CDR3 is encoded by other sequences in the same sample as well. This chain connects TRBV9 to TRBJ1-5; no firm D call. V shed 2 bases and J shed 4 bases, with 10 bases lying between them. There are 14 residues in the CDR3. Per the germline V gene, CDR1 is SGDLS and CDR2 is YYNGEE. CDR3 in DNA: TGTGCCAGCAGCGTGGGAAGTGGGAATCAGCCCCAGCATTTT. Its translation is CASSVGSGNQPQHF.

The sample holds one count of this clone. The chain is built from TRBV6-4 and TRBJ2-2, with D unresolved. Looked up from germline, CDR1 is MRHNA and CDR2 is SNTAGT. The germline V and J ends were trimmed by 0 bases and 0 bases, with 5 bases remaining between them. The CDR3 extends over 15 amino acids. CDR3 region: CASSDSYPNTGELFF. In nucleotides, the CDR3 is TGTGCCAGCAGTGACTCGTACCCGAACACCGGGGAGCTGTTTTTT.

This chain links TRBV14 with TRBJ1-2; D is ambiguous. Trimming pared 1 base from V and 8 bases from J, leaving 11 bases between. Germline values: CDR1 SGHDN, CDR2 FVKESK. The CDR3 is made up of 13 amino acids. CDR3 loop: CASSQVGVSGYTF. In DNA form, the CDR3 reads TGTGCCAGCAGCCAAGTCGGTGTAAGCGGCTACACCTTC.

The V gene is TRBV29-1, the J gene TRBJ1-2; D call uncertain. The CDR3 is 11 amino acids. Between the trimmed V and J ends, which lost 2 bases and 7 bases, there was a span of 8 bases. Germline lookup yields CDR1 SQVTM and CDR2 ANQGSEA. CDR3 in DNA: TGCAGCGTTGAAAGAGGGATTGGCTACACCTTC. It encodes CSVERGIGYTF.

V is TRBV7-2 and J is TRBJ1-4; D gene uncertain. Germline CDR1 SGHTA, CDR2 FQGNSA. This CDR3 region has 11 residues. The V end was cut by 8 bases, the J end by 10 bases, with 11 bases between. CDR3 region: CASWGSGKLFF. Written as DNA, the CDR3 is TGTGCCAGCTGGGGTTCAGGAAAACTGTTTTTT.

The rearrangement joins TRBV15 to TRBJ2-3; TRBD2 matches 10 bases. The CDR3 sequence is 20 residues long. J lost 3 bases, V lost 2 bases, and 17 bases had no gene match. The germline CDR1 and CDR2 sequences are LNHNV and YYDKDF (reference sequence). CDR3 region: CATSRNVLQYGTSVTDTQYF. The CDR3 bases are TGTGCCACCAGCAGAAACGTTCTCCAATACGGGACTAGCGTGACAGATACGCAGTATTTT.

J is TRBJ2-5 and V is TRBV5-1, with 8 bases matching TRBD2. From germline, CDR1 is SGHRS and CDR2 YFSETQ. There are 15 residues in the CDR3. V was clipped by 0 bases and J by 2 bases; unmatched bases: 3. The CDR3 region is CASSLEGTRQETQYF. In nucleotides, the CDR3 is TGCGCCAGCAGCTTGGAAGGGACTAGGCAAGAGACCCAGTACTTC.

The gene calls are TRBV7-2 and TRBJ2-5; D remains ambiguous. Germline V gene lookup returns CDR1 SGHTA and CDR2 FQGNSA. V lost 5 bases and J lost 4, with 8 bases in between. The CDR3 length is 12 residues. The CDR3 nucleotides read TGTGCCAGCAGCCGTTCGACAGAGACCCAGTACTTC. Its translation: CASSRSTETQYF. Combining the CDR3 with reference TRBV7-2 and TRBJ2-5 gives the whole variable domain GAGVSQSPSNKVTEKGKDVELRCDPISGHTALYWYRQSLGQGLEFLIYFQGNSAPDKSGLPSDRFSAERTGGSVSTLTIQRTQQEDSAVYLCASSRSTETQYFGPGTRLLVL.

The V call is TRBV5-6, the J call TRBJ2-4; 8 nucleotides agree with TRBD1. The CDR3 sequence is 15 residues long. V lost 2 bases to trimming and J lost 8 bases; unmatched junction nucleotides: 9. Germline V lookup: CDR1 SGHDT, CDR2 YYEEEE. The CDR3 DNA follows: TGTGCCAGCAGCTTCAAGACAGGGGTCGGGGACATTCAGTACTTC. It yields the protein CASSFKTGVGDIQYF. Full variable domain (rest looked up from reference TRBV5-6 and TRBJ2-4): DAGVTQSPTHLIKTRGQQVTLRCSPKSGHDTVSWYQQALGQGPQFIFQYYEEEERQRGNFPDRFSGHQFPNYSSELNVNALLLGDSALYLCASSFKTGVGDIQYFGAGTRLSVL.

This chain uses TRBV7-2 with TRBJ2-1; 9 bases fit TRBD2. This CDR3 contains 19 residues. V shed 3 bases, J shed 2 bases, and the junction held 14 bases outside the gene matches. CDR1 is SGHTA and CDR2 is FQGNSA in the germline V gene. CDR3 protein: CASSFTSKGAGGTYNEQFF. The DNA for the CDR3 is TGTGCCAGCAGCTTTACCAGTAAGGGGGCGGGAGGGACCTACAATGAGCAGTTCTTC.

V is TRBV7-6 and J is TRBJ2-3; possibly TRBD2 for D (7 bases). Per the germline V gene, CDR1 is SGHVS and CDR2 is FNYEAQ. With 5 bases removed from V and 4 bases from J, the gap between germline ends came to 22 bases. This CDR3 contains 17 residues. The CDR3 nucleotides read TGTGCCAGCAGCCCCTATCTAGGGGGGGTTCCCCCAGATACGCAGTATTTT. Its protein product is CASSPYLGGVPPDTQYF. Full variable domain (remainder filled in from reference TRBV7-6 and TRBJ2-3): GAGVSQSPRYKVTKRGQDVALRCDPISGHVSLYWYRQALGQGPEFLTYFNYEAQQDKSGLPNDRFSAERPEGSISTLTIQRTEQRDSAMYRCASSPYLGGVPPDTQYFGPGTRLTVL.

The V call is TRBV5-1, the J call TRBJ2-7; D gene uncertain. The V gene lost 3 bases and the J gene lost 2 bases, with 9 bases spanning the gap. Germline assignment: CDR1 SGHRS and CDR2 YFSETQ. The length of the CDR3 is 13 residues. This CDR3 is CASSSVLTYEQYF. CDR3 sequence (DNA): TGCGCCAGCAGCTCAGTCCTTACCTACGAGCAGTACTTC.

The gene calls are TRBV4-1 and TRBJ1-2, with 10 bases fitting TRBD1. The CDR3 loop spans 15 amino acids. V was clipped by 5 bases and J by 8 bases; unmatched bases: 11. Germline CDR1 reads MGHRA; CDR2 reads YSYEKL. The CDR3 loop reads CASSGRQGALGGYTF. CDR3 bases: TGCGCCAGCAGCGGACGACAGGGGGCACTGGGGGGCTACACCTTC.

In its sample, this clone was seen once. The rearrangement links TRBV5-1 to TRBJ2-7; D uncertain. Deletions cut 5 bases from V and 9 bases from J, with 18 bases between. The V gene's germline CDR1 is SGHRS and CDR2 YFSETQ. The CDR3 consists of 13 residues. The CDR3 loop is CASSPSTASGQYF. The DNA of the CDR3 is TGCGCCAGCAGTCCCTCGACTGCCTCGGGGCAGTACTTC.

The chain recombines TRBV9 with TRBJ1-1; D unresolved. CDR3 length: 13 amino acids. The germline V gene encodes CDR1 SGDLS and CDR2 YYNGEE. V was cut by 0 bases and J by 1 base, with 4 bases left in between. CDR3 in amino acids: CASSVVPNTEAFF. The CDR3 DNA sequence: TGTGCCAGCAGCGTAGTCCCGAACACTGAAGCTTTCTTT.

The J gene is TRBJ1-1, the V gene TRBV5-6; 7 bases line up with TRBD1. This CDR3 region has 15 residues. The germline CDR1 and CDR2 sequences are SGHDT and YYEEEE. Unmatched junction bases numbered 7, after V lost 0 bases and J lost 5 bases. This CDR3 is CASSLGGRGSTEAFF. The DNA for the CDR3 is TGTGCCAGCAGCTTGGGGGGCAGGGGGTCTACTGAAGCTTTCTTT.

The J gene is TRBJ2-1, the V gene TRBV19; TRBD1 or TRBD2 may be the D gene (6 bases each). Germline V gene lookup returns CDR1 LNHDA and CDR2 SQIVND (reference sequence). V lost 3 bases and J lost 8, with 11 bases in between. The CDR3 is 13 amino acids. CDR3 sequence reads: CASSIRGRDEQFF. The CDR3 DNA follows: TGTGCCAGTAGTATCCGGGGGCGCGATGAGCAGTTCTTC.

This clone showed up just once. The rearrangement joins TRBV7-2 to TRBJ1-5; D is undetermined. CDR3 length equals 15 residues. V lost 1 base and J lost 1, with 8 bases in between. Germline V gene lookup returns CDR1 SGHTA and CDR2 FQGNSA. The CDR3 nucleotides are TGTGCCAGCAGCTTAGTAGGGAGAAGCAATCAGCCCCAGCATTTT. This gives the protein CASSLVGRSNQPQHF.

J is TRBJ1-5 and V is TRBV27; perhaps TRBD1 as D (5 bases). V lost 5 bases to trimming and J lost 0 bases, with 20 bases between them. Germline V lookup: CDR1 MNHEY, CDR2 SMNVEV (reference sequence). The CDR3 spans 18 residues. CDR3 protein: CASSPTLGHADSNQPQHF. CDR3 DNA sequence: TGTGCCAGCAGTCCGACCTTGGGGCACGCCGATAGCAATCAGCCCCAGCATTTT.

The chain is built from TRBV2 and TRBJ1-6; the D is unclear. This CDR3 region has 13 residues. Trimming cost V 11 bases and J 2 bases, with 10 bases left between them. Per the germline V gene, CDR1 is SNHLY and CDR2 is FYNNEI. CDR3 bases: TGTGCCGATGGACTGACCTATAATTCACCCCTCCACTTT. It codes for CADGLTYNSPLHF. Full variable domain (outside the CDR3, taken from reference TRBV2 and TRBJ1-6): EPEVTQTPSHQVTQMGQEVILRCVPISNHLYFYWYRQILGQKVEFLVSFYNNEISEKSEIFDDQFSVERPDGSNFTLKIRSTKLEDSAMYFCADGLTYNSPLHFGNGTRLTVT.